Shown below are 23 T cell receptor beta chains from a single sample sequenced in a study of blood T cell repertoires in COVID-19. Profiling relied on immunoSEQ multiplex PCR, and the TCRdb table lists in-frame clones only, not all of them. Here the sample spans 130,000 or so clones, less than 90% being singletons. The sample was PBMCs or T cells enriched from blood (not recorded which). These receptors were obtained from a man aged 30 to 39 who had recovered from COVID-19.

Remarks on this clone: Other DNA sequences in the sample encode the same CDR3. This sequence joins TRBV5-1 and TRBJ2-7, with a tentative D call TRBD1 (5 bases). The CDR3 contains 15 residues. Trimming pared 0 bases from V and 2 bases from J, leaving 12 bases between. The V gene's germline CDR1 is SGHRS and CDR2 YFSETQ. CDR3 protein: CASSLDGQGAYEQYF. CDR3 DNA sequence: TGCGCCAGCAGCTTGGATGGCCAGGGCGCCTACGAGCAGTACTTC.

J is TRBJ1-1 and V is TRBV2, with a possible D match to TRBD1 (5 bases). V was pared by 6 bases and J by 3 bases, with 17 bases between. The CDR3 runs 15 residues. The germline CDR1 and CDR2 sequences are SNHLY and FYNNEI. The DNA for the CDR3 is TGTGCCAGCAGCCAGCCACTCAGGGTGGACACTGAAGCTTTCTTT. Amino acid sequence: CASSQPLRVDTEAFF.

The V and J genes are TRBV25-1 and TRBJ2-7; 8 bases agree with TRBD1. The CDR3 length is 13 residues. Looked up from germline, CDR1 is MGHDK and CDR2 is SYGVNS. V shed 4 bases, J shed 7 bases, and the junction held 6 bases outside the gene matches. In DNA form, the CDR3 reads TGTGCCAGCAGTGTCACAGGGGGGAGAGAGCAGTACTTC. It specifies CASSVTGGREQYF.

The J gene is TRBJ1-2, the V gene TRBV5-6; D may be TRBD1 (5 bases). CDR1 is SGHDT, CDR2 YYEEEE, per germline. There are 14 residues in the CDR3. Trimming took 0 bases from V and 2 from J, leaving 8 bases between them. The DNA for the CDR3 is TGTGCCAGCAGCTTGGCCAAGGGGAACTATGGCTACACCTTC. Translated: CASSLAKGNYGYTF.

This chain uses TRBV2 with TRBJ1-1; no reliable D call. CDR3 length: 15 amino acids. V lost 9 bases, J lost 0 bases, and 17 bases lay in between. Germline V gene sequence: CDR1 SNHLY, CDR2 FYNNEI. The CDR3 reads CARSSGGTMNTEAFF. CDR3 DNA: TGTGCCAGGAGTTCAGGTGGAACCATGAACACTGAAGCTTTCTTT.

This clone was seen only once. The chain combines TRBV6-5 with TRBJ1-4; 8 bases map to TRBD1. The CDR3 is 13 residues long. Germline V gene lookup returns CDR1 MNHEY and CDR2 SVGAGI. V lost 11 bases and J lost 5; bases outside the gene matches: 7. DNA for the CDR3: TGTGCCTCAGGGGGCAGTTTAAATGAAAAACTGTTTTTT. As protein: CASGGSLNEKLFF.

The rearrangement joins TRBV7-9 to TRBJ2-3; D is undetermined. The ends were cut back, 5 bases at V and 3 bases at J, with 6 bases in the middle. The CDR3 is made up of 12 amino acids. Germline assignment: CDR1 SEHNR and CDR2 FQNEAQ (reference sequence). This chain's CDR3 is CASSLITDTQYF. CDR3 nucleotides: TGTGCCAGCAGCCTAATTACAGATACGCAGTATTTT.

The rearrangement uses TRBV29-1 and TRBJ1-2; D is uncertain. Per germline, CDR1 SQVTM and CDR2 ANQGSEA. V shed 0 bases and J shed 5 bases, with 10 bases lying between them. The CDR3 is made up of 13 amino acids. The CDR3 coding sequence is TGCAGCGTTGAAGATCCCCAGAAATATGGCTACACCTTC. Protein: CSVEDPQKYGYTF.

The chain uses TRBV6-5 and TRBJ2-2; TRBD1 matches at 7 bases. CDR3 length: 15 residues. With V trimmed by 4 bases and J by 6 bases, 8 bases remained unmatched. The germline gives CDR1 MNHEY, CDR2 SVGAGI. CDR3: CASSSNDRAAGELFF. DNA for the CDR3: TGTGCCAGCAGTTCCAATGACAGGGCCGCCGGGGAGCTGTTTTTT.

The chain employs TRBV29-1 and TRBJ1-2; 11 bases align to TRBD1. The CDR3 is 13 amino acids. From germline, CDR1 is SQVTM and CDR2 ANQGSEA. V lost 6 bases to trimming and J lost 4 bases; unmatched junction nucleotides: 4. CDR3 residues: CSVPGQGGYGYTF. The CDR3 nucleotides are TGCAGCGTCCCGGGACAGGGGGGCTATGGCTACACCTTC.

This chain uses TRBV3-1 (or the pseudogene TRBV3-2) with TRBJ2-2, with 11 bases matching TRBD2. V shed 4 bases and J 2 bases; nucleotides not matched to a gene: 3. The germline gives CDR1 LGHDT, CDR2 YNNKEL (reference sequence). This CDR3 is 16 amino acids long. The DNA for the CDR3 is TGTGCCAGCAGCCGCGGGACTAGCGGAAACACCGGGGAGCTGTTTTTT. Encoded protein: CASSRGTSGNTGELFF.

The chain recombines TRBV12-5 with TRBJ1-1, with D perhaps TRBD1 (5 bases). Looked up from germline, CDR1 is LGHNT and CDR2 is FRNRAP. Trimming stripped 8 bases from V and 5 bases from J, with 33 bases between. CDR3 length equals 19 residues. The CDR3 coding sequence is TGTGCTAGTTTCCCTGGCGTTAATTCTATCAGGGCTCGTCGGACTGAAGCTTTCTTT. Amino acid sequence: CASFPGVNSIRARRTEAFF. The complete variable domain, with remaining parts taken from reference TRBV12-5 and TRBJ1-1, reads DARVTQTPRHKVTEMGQEVTMRCQPILGHNTVFWYRQTMMQGLELLAYFRNRAPLDDSGMPKDRFSAEMPDATLATLKIQPSEPRDSAVYFCASFPGVNSIRARRTEAFFGQGTRLTVV.

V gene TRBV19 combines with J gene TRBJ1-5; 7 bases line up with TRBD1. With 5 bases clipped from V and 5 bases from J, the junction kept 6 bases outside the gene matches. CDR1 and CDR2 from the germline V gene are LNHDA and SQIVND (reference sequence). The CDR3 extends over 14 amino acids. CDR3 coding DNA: TGTGCCAGTAGTTTGGGACAGCGCGATCAGCCCCAGCATTTT. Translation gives CASSLGQRDQPQHF.

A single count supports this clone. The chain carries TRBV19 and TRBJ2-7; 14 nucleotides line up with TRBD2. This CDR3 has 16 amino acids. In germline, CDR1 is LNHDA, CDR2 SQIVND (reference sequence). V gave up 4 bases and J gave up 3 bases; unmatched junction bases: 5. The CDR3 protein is CASSTYGTSGSYEQYF. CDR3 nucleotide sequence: TGTGCCAGTAGTACCTACGGGACTAGCGGGAGCTACGAGCAGTACTTC.

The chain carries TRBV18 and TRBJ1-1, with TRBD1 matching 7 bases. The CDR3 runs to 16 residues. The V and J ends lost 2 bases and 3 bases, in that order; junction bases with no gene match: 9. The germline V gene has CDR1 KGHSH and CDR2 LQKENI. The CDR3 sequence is CASSPKTTGVDTEAFF. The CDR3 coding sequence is TGTGCCAGCTCACCAAAGACCACAGGGGTCGACACTGAAGCTTTCTTT.

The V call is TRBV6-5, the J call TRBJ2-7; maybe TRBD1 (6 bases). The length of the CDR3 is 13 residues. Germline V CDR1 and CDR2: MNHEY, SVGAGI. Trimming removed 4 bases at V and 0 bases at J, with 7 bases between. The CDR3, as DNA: TGTGCCAGCAGTTGGGGACACTCCTACGAGCAGTACTTC. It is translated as CASSWGHSYEQYF.

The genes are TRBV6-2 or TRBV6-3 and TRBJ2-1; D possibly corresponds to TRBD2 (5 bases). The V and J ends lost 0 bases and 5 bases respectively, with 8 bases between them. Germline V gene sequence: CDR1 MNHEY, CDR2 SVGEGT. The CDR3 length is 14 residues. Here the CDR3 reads CASSYSPGNNEQFF. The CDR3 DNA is TGTGCCAGCAGTTACTCACCGGGGAACAATGAGCAGTTCTTC.

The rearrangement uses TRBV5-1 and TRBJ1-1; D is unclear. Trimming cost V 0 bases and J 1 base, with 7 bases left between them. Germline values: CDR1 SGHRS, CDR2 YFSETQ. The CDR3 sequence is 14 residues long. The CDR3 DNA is TGCGCCAGCAGCTTGGTGGTCGGGAACACTGAAGCTTTCTTT. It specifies CASSLVVGNTEAFF. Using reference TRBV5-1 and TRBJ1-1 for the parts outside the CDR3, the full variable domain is KAGVTQTPRYLIKTRGQQVTLSCSPISGHRSVSWYQQTPGQGLQFLFEYFSETQRNKGNFPGRFSGRQFSNSRSEMNVSTLELGDSALYLCASSLVVGNTEAFFGQGTRLTVV.

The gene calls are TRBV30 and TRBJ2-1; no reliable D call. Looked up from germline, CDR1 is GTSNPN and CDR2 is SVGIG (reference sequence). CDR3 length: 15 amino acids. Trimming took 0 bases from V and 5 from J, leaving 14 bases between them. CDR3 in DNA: TGTGCCTGGAGTGTACTAATAGGAGCTCACAATGAGCAGTTCTTC. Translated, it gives CAWSVLIGAHNEQFF.

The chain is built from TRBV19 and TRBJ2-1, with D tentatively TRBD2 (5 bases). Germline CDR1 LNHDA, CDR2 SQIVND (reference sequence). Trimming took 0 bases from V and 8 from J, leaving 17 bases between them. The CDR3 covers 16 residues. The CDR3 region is CASSIDLSGGLYEQFF. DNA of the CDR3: TGTGCCAGTAGTATAGATCTAAGCGGCGGGTTGTATGAGCAGTTCTTC.

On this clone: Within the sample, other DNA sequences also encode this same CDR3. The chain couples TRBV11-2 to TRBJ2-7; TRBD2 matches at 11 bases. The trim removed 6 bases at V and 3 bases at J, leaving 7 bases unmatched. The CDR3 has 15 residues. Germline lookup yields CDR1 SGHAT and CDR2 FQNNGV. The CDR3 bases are TGTGCCAGCAGTTATGGGACTAGCGGCCGCTACGAGCAGTACTTC. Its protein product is CASSYGTSGRYEQYF.

The DNA for the CDR3 is TGTGCCAGCAGCCAAGCTCCTCTGCCTTTTCGGGACAGGGGTCCCTACGAGCAGTACTTC. Its protein is CASSQAPLPFRDRGPYEQYF. The V gene is TRBV14, the J gene TRBJ2-7; 10 nucleotides agree with TRBD1. Per germline, CDR1 SGHDN and CDR2 FVKESK. The CDR3 has 20 residues. Losses at the gene ends were 1 base for V and 2 bases for J; bases not matched to a gene: 17.

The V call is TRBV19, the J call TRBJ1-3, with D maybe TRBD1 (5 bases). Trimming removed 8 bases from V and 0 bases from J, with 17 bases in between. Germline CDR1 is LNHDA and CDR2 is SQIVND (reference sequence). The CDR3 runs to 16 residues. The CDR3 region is CASGTGTPSSGNTIYF. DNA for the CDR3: TGTGCCAGTGGGACTGGGACTCCAAGCTCTGGAAACACCATATATTTT.